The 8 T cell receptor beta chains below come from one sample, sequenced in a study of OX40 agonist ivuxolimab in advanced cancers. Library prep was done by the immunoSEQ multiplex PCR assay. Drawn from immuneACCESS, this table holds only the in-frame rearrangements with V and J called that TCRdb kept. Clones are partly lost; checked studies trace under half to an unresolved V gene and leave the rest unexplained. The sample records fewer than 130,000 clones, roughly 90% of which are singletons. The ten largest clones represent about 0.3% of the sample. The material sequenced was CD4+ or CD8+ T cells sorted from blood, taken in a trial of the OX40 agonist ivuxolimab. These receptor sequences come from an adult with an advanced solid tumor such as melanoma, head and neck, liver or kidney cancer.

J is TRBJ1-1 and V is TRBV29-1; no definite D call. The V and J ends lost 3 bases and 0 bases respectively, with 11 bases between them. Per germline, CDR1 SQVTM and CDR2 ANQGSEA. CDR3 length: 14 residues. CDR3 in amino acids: CSVDLGFMNTEAFF. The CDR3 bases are TGCAGCGTTGATTTGGGATTCATGAACACTGAAGCTTTCTTT.

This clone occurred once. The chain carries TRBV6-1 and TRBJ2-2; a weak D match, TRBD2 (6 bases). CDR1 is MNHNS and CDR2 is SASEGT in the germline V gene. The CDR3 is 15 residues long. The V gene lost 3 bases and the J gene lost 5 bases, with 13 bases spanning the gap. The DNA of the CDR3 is TGTGCCAGCAGTGAGCCGGGGGAGAGGACCGGGGAGCTGTTTTTT. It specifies CASSEPGERTGELFF.

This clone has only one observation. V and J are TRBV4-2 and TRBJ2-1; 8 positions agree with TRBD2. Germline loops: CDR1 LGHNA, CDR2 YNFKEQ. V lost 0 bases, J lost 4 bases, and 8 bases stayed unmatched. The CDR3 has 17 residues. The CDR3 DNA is TGTGCCAGCAGCCAAGAGAGCTTAGCGGGGCTATACAATGAGCAGTTCTTC. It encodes CASSQESLAGLYNEQFF.

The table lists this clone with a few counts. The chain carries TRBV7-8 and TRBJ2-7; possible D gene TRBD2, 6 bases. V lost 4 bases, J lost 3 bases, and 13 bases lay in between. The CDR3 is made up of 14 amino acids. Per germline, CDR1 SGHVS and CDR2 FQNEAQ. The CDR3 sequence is CASSSLTRVYEQYF. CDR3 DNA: TGTGCCAGCAGCTCCCTGACTAGGGTCTACGAGCAGTACTTC.

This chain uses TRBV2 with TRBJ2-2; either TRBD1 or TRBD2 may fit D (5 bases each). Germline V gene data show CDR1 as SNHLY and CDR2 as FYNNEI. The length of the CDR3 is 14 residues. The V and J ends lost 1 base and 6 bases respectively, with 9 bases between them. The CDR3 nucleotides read TGTGCCAGCAGTGAAGGAGGGGAACCCGGGGAGCTGTTTTTT. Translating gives CASSEGGEPGELFF.

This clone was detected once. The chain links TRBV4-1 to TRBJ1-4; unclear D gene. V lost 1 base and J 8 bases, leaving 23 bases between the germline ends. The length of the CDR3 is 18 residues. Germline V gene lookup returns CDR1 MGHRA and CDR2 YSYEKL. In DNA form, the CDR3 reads TGCGCCAGCAGCCAAGGGGGTAGGGTTAGGCGCCTTTCGGAAAAACTGTTTTTT. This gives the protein CASSQGGRVRRLSEKLFF.

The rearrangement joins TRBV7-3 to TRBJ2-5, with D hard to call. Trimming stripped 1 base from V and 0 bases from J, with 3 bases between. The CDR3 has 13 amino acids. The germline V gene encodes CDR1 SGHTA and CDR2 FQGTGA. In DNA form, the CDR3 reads TGTGCCAGCAGCTTAAGCTACCAAGAGACCCAGTACTTC. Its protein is CASSLSYQETQYF.

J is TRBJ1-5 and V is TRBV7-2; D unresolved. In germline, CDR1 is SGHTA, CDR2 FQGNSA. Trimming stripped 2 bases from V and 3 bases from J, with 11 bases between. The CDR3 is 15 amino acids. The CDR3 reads CASSLYIETNQPQHF. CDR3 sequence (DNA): TGTGCCAGCAGCTTATATATAGAGACCAATCAGCCCCAGCATTTT.